These 26 T cell receptor beta chains came from one sample sequenced in a study of early T cells in non-severe SARS-CoV-2 infection. TCRdb independently ran MiXCR on the 5' RACE reads; one entry per CDR3 protein. The sample comprises about 80,000 distinct CDR3 sequences, about an eighth of which are singletons, and around 3.6% rests with the top ten. Source material: whole blood. Source of these receptors: an adult who was a healthcare worker with PCR-confirmed SARS-CoV-2 infection or an uninfected control (not recorded which).

This clonotype showed up just a few times. The chain employs TRBV29-1 and TRBJ2-3; 7 bases are a match to TRBD1. The germline CDR1 and CDR2 sequences are SQVTM and ANQGSEA. V shed 5 bases and J 10 bases; nucleotides not matched to a gene: 18. The CDR3 sequence is 15 residues long. In DNA, the CDR3 is TGCAGCGTTAACGGACAGGTCGCCCCCCCCGGGTCGCAGTATTTT. The encoded protein is CSVNGQVAPPGSQYF.

This clonotype occurred many times. The rearrangement links TRBV28 to TRBJ1-3, with D perhaps matching TRBD1 (5 bases). V lost 5 bases, J lost 1 base, and 9 bases lay in between. CDR1 and CDR2 from the germline V gene are MDHEN and SYDVKM. The CDR3 has 14 residues. CDR3 protein: CASSDSVSGNTIYF. The CDR3 nucleotides are TGTGCCAGCAGTGACAGCGTATCTGGAAACACCATATATTTT.

The rearrangement joins TRBV4-2 to TRBJ2-1; D remains ambiguous. The ends were cut back, 8 bases at V and 3 bases at J, with 14 bases in the middle. The CDR3 is 14 residues long. CDR1 LGHNA and CDR2 YNFKEQ come from the germline V gene. The CDR3 nucleotides read TGTGCCAGCCGGGCGGCAGTGAACTACAATGAGCAGTTCTTC. Translating gives CASRAAVNYNEQFF.

The rearrangement joins TRBV12-3 or TRBV12-4 to TRBJ1-5; weak D call: TRBD1 (5 bases). The CDR3 is 15 amino acids. Trimming took off 2 bases at V and 2 bases at J, with 10 bases between the two ends. CDR3 nucleotide sequence: TGTGCCAGCAGTTTAAGCAGGGAGCGCAATCAGCCCCAGCATTTT. It is translated as CASSLSRERNQPQHF.

This clonotype was observed many times. The chain links TRBV12-5 to TRBJ2-1; no definite D call. The CDR3 is made up of 17 amino acids. Germline loops: CDR1 LGHNT, CDR2 FRNRAP. V was trimmed by 2 bases and J by 3 bases, leaving 17 bases between them. The CDR3 DNA reads TGTGCTAGTGGTTTGAGGACGAGGCGAAGAATCTACAATGAGCAGTTCTTC. Encoded protein: CASGLRTRRRIYNEQFF.

The gene calls are TRBV9 and TRBJ1-4; D gene uncertain. In germline, CDR1 is SGDLS, CDR2 YYNGEE. V gave up 3 bases and J gave up 0 bases, with 3 bases separating them. The CDR3 spans 13 residues. CDR3 sequence: CASSDATNEKLFF. Written as DNA, the CDR3 is TGTGCCAGCAGCGATGCAACTAATGAAAAACTGTTTTTT.

This clonotype was seen repeatedly, ten times or more. The chain carries TRBV7-9 and TRBJ2-4, with 7 bases aligning to TRBD1. Germline loops: CDR1 SEHNR, CDR2 FQNEAQ (reference sequence). The CDR3 runs 15 residues. V lost 1 base, J lost 4 bases, and 4 bases stayed unmatched. DNA of the CDR3: TGTGCCAGCAGCTTAGTCGGACAGGAAAAAAACATTCAGTACTTC. Translation gives CASSLVGQEKNIQYF.

The V and J genes are TRBV2 and TRBJ2-2; D is uncertain. This CDR3 is built from 15 residues. V dropped 5 bases and J dropped 5 bases, with 15 bases sitting between them. Germline V CDR1 and CDR2: SNHLY, FYNNEI. In nucleotides, the CDR3 is TGTGCCAGCAGTCCCCAAGGAGTGCGGACCGGGGAGCTGTTTTTT. It translates to CASSPQGVRTGELFF. Full variable domain (missing parts from reference TRBV2 and TRBJ2-2): EPEVTQTPSHQVTQMGQEVILRCVPISNHLYFYWYRQILGQKVEFLVSFYNNEISEKSEIFDDQFSVERPDGSNFTLKIRSTKLEDSAMYFCASSPQGVRTGELFFGEGSRLTVL.

This clonotype was counted only a few times. The chain joins TRBV20-1 to TRBJ2-7; 9 bases line up with TRBD1. V trimming: 2 bases; J trimming: 4 bases; junction bases outside the gene matches: 21. From germline, CDR1 is DFQATT and CDR2 SNEGSKA (reference sequence). The CDR3 totals 19 residues. The CDR3 loop is CSARRTGTGSPRRVYEQYF. The CDR3 bases are TGCAGTGCTAGACGCACCGGGACAGGGTCCCCGCGGAGGGTTTACGAGCAGTACTTC.

DNA for the CDR3: TGCAGCGTTGAGGGACAGGGAGTTGAGCAGTACTTC. It encodes CSVEGQGVEQYF. The chain recombines TRBV29-1 with TRBJ2-7; TRBD1 matches 9 bases. V was clipped by 3 bases and J by 7 bases; unmatched bases: 4. This CDR3 has 12 amino acids. Germline CDR1 and CDR2: SQVTM and ANQGSEA.

The chain couples TRBV28 to TRBJ2-7, with D possibly TRBD1 on 6 matching bases. The CDR3 totals 12 residues. CDR1 and CDR2 (germline): MDHEN, SYDVKM. Trimming cost V 6 bases and J 6 bases, with 12 bases left between them. The CDR3: CASRRQVAEQYF. In DNA, the CDR3 is TGTGCCAGCAGGCGACAGGTCGCCGAGCAGTACTTC.

Concerning this clonotype itself: Mismatch with germline at one junction end may stem from a read error. The rearrangement joins TRBV5-1 to TRBJ2-3; a weak D match, TRBD1 (5 bases). Germline-derived CDR1 and CDR2 are SGHRS and YFSETQ. The CDR3 loop spans 14 amino acids. The CDR3 DNA sequence: TGCGCCAGCAGCTTGGTGCAGGGCACGGATACGCAGTATTTT. Translated: CASSLVQGTDTQYF.

The J gene is TRBJ2-6, the V gene TRBV15; D may be TRBD2 (5 bases). The CDR3 consists of 17 residues. Germline V lookup: CDR1 LNHNV, CDR2 YYDKDF (reference sequence). V was cut by 5 bases and J by 0 bases, with 14 bases left in between. CDR3 sequence (DNA): TGTGCCACCAGCCTACCCGGAGGTGGCTCTGGGGCCAACGTCCTGACTTTC. It is translated as CATSLPGGGSGANVLTF.

This clonotype was detected only a few times. This rearrangement joins TRBV7-9 to TRBJ1-5; no definite D call. Germline CDR1 and CDR2: SEHNR and FQNEAQ (reference sequence). V lost 0 bases, J lost 10 bases, and 10 bases lay in between. The CDR3 covers 13 residues. This chain's CDR3 is CASSLAASGPQHF. CDR3 in DNA: TGTGCCAGCAGCTTAGCCGCGAGCGGACCCCAGCATTTT.

This clonotype was recorded a few times. The chain carries TRBV20-1 and TRBJ2-7; D remains ambiguous. V lost 5 bases and J lost 3, with 23 bases in between. The CDR3 has 16 amino acids. Germline V gives CDR1 DFQATT, CDR2 SNEGSKA (reference sequence). This CDR3 is CSAAPGLKRPHYEQYF. DNA for the CDR3: TGCAGTGCTGCTCCGGGTCTCAAACGGCCTCACTACGAGCAGTACTTC.

This clonotype was observed a handful of times. The rearrangement joins TRBV5-6 to TRBJ2-7, with 8 bases lining up with TRBD1. This CDR3 comprises 14 residues. The V gene's germline CDR1 is SGHDT and CDR2 YYEEEE. V shed 3 bases, J shed 4 bases, and the junction held 6 bases outside the gene matches. The CDR3 DNA reads as TGTGCCAGCAGCTCGCAGGGGGCTAGATACGAGCAGTACTTC. Its translation: CASSSQGARYEQYF.

The chain joins TRBV24-1 to TRBJ2-1, with unresolved D. The CDR3 loop spans 15 amino acids. Trimming stripped 4 bases from V and 3 bases from J, with 12 bases between. The germline V gene encodes CDR1 KGHDR and CDR2 SFDVKD. This CDR3 reads CATSDFRTYYNEQFF. The CDR3, as DNA: TGTGCCACCAGTGACTTTAGAACCTACTACAATGAGCAGTTCTTC.

This clonotype was observed a few times. The rearrangement uses TRBV30 and TRBJ2-2, with a tentative D call TRBD1 (5 bases). The CDR3 spans 14 residues. Germline CDR1 is GTSNPN and CDR2 is SVGIG (reference sequence). V lost 2 bases to trimming and J lost 6 bases, with 13 bases between them. The CDR3 spells CAWSPLRVAGELFF. CDR3 bases: TGTGCCTGGAGTCCCCTCAGGGTGGCCGGGGAGCTGTTTTTT.

This clonotype appeared a few times. Here the CDR3 reads CASSQIAGPSYEQYF. The CDR3 bases are TGTGCCAGCAGTCAGATAGCGGGACCGTCCTACGAGCAGTACTTC. The rearrangement uses TRBV28 and TRBJ2-7, with 8 bases matching TRBD2. V shed 5 bases and J 1 base; nucleotides not matched to a gene: 7. The germline V gene encodes CDR1 MDHEN and CDR2 SYDVKM. This CDR3 has 15 residues.

The chain carries TRBV27 and TRBJ2-1; a weak D match, TRBD1 (5 bases). Trimming left V 4 bases short and J 4 bases short, with 17 bases between. The length of the CDR3 is 16 residues. Germline CDR1 reads MNHEY; CDR2 reads SMNVEV (reference sequence). The CDR3 region has the DNA TGTGCCAGCAGTTACAAGGGGCGGCAGACATACAATGAGCAGTTCTTC. Its translation is CASSYKGRQTYNEQFF.

This chain joins TRBV12-3 or TRBV12-4 and TRBJ2-1; D might be TRBD1 (6 bases). The CDR3 sequence is 17 residues long. Trimming took off 6 bases at V and 1 base at J, with 19 bases between the two ends. The CDR3 protein is CASSPIPGRGSYNEQFF. In DNA, the CDR3 is TGTGCCAGCAGCCCCATCCCGGGAAGGGGGTCCTACAATGAGCAGTTCTTC.

The chain couples TRBV7-3 to TRBJ2-3; 8 bases align to TRBD2. CDR1 and CDR2 (germline): SGHTA, FQGTGA. The CDR3 consists of 14 residues. Unmatched junction bases numbered 14, after V lost 5 bases and J lost 13 bases. Written as DNA, the CDR3 is TGTGCCAGCAGCCCCACCCCCGGAGGACTAGCCAAGTATTTT. It yields the protein CASSPTPGGLAKYF.

V gene TRBV7-2 combines with J gene TRBJ1-6; D is ambiguous. This CDR3 has 12 amino acids. The germline gives CDR1 SGHTA, CDR2 FQGNSA. Deletions cut 1 base from V and 18 bases from J, with 13 bases between. The CDR3 region is CASSLGQPPAHF. The CDR3 DNA is TGTGCCAGCAGCTTAGGGCAGCCCCCGGCCCACTTT.

This rearrangement joins TRBV5-1 to TRBJ2-1; D is tentatively TRBD1 or TRBD2 (5 bases each). The germline V gene encodes CDR1 SGHRS and CDR2 YFSETQ. There are 14 residues in the CDR3. V lost 0 bases, J lost 3 bases, and 7 bases lay in between. CDR3 coding DNA: TGCGCCAGCAGCTTGGGAGGGGACTACAATGAGCAGTTCTTC. It translates to CASSLGGDYNEQFF.

This clonotype has only a few counts. V usage is TRBV12-3 or TRBV12-4 and J usage is TRBJ2-5; D may be TRBD1 (6 bases). The CDR3 contains 13 residues. Trimming took off 3 bases at V and 5 bases at J, with 10 bases between the two ends. CDR3 amino acids: CASSFQGPETQYF. In nucleotides, the CDR3 is TGTGCCAGCAGTTTTCAGGGGCCGGAGACCCAGTACTTC.

V is TRBV28 and J is TRBJ1-6; D unclear. Trimming cost V 6 bases and J 5 bases, with 5 bases left between them. Germline V CDR1 and CDR2: MDHEN, SYDVKM. The CDR3 consists of 12 residues. CDR3 sequence reads: CASRDHNSPLHF. Written as DNA, the CDR3 is TGTGCCAGCAGGGACCATAATTCACCCCTCCACTTT.